Described below is a single T cell receptor beta chain sequence and its context. Its specificity is not known. The source of the sample is a study of Ad26.COV2.S vaccination and SARS-CoV-2 variants. About the research overall: Intramuscularly, Ad26.COV2.S was given either once or twice, 56 days apart. Study-wide results and limits: It is possible that the TCR breadth and depth analyses underestimated the total T cell responses. Responses of spike-specific T cells (both CD8+ and CD4+) reportedly showed substantial breadth after vaccination.

Only in-frame clones appear in the TCRdb table, and some are missing; sequencing was by immunoSEQ multiplex PCR. The sample contains around 450,000 clones, approximately 90% of which appear only once. The CDR3 is made up of 16 amino acids. V lost 2 bases and J lost 5, with 18 bases in between. Germline V lookup: CDR1 LGHDT, CDR2 YNNKEL (reference sequence). Treatment noted: 15 to 20 received Ad26.COV2.S at low or high dose, single or two shots; about 5 received placebo; per-sample allocation not given. It was on day 63 after the first vaccine or placebo injection that samples were taken. The material sequenced was peripheral blood, taken in a trial of Ad26.COV2.S vaccine versus placebo. This clonotype was sampled from a person aged 18 to 65 who received the Ad26.COV2.S COVID-19 vaccine or a placebo. The V and J genes are TRBV3-1 (or the pseudogene TRBV3-2) and TRBJ2-5; D remains unclear. The CDR3 DNA sequence: TGTGCCAGCAGCCAAAGGTATATTGGCGCGCGGGAGACCCAGTACTTC. Its translation: CASSQRYIGARETQYF.